The 19 T cell receptor beta chains presented below share a single source sample, sequenced in a study of identical twins. TCRdb reprocessed the 5' RACE reads with MiXCR, giving one entry per CDR3 protein. The sample holds some 500,000 distinct CDR3 sequences; approximately 22% are singletons and the top ten take about 0.99%. The sample also formed part of further work on T cells expressing NK-cell markers.

The sequenced material came from CD4+ T cells sorted from blood. The source of these receptors is a woman younger than 30 in good health.

This clonotype was observed a few times. The rearrangement joins TRBV4-3 to TRBJ2-3; possible D gene TRBD2, 5 bases. The CDR3 contains 17 residues. Trimming left V 0 bases short and J 0 bases short, with 13 bases between. Germline-derived CDR1 and CDR2 are LGHNA and YSLEER. This CDR3 is CASSQETSSTSTDTQYF. CDR3 coding DNA: TGCGCCAGCAGCCAAGAAACTTCTAGCACTAGCACAGATACGCAGTATTTT.

This rearrangement joins TRBV5-1 to TRBJ2-1, with D unclear. V lost 4 bases and J 0 bases, leaving 11 bases between the germline ends. This CDR3 is 15 amino acids long. Germline V gene sequence: CDR1 SGHRS, CDR2 YFSETQ. CDR3 nucleotides: TGCGCCAGCAGCCGGACCGATAGCTCCTACAATGAGCAGTTCTTC. Translation gives CASSRTDSSYNEQFF.

The table lists this clonotype with many counts. The genes are TRBV11-1 and TRBJ2-3; 9 bases are a match to TRBD2. In germline, CDR1 is SGHAT, CDR2 FQDESV (reference sequence). The CDR3 length is 13 residues. Trimming cost V 7 bases and J 7 bases; bases outside gene matches: 6. For the CDR3, the DNA is TGTGCCAGCACCGGGACTAGCAGGCATACGCAGTATTTT. Translating gives CASTGTSRHTQYF.

The genes are TRBV5-1 and TRBJ2-3; D gene uncertain. This CDR3 spans 17 amino acids. CDR1 is SGHRS and CDR2 is YFSETQ in the germline V gene. V was shortened by 3 bases and J by 0 bases, with 17 bases between the two germline ends. The CDR3 spells CASSWIKQITSTDTQYF. The CDR3 nucleotides are TGCGCCAGCAGCTGGATAAAGCAGATAACTAGCACAGATACGCAGTATTTT.

This clonotype has ten or more counts. The CDR3 here is CSGREGAYEQYF. In DNA form, the CDR3 reads TGCAGTGGTAGGGAGGGGGCATACGAGCAGTACTTC. This chain links TRBV20-1 with TRBJ2-7; TRBD1 or TRBD2 may be the D gene (7 bases each). Trimming removed 7 bases at V and 4 bases at J, with 14 bases between. The CDR3 totals 12 residues. Germline V gives CDR1 DFQATT, CDR2 SNEGSKA (reference sequence).

This clonotype was seen a handful of times. This chain links TRBV20-1 with TRBJ2-1, with 16 positions matching TRBD2. This CDR3 contains 19 residues. The trim removed 2 bases at V and 0 bases at J, leaving 7 bases unmatched. Looked up from germline, CDR1 is DFQATT and CDR2 is SNEGSKA (reference sequence). The CDR3: CSARTGTSGGGSSYNEQFF. DNA for the CDR3: TGCAGTGCTAGAACCGGGACTAGCGGGGGGGGGAGCTCCTACAATGAGCAGTTCTTC.

V and J are TRBV20-1 and TRBJ2-1, with 8 nucleotides matching TRBD2. With 6 bases clipped from V and 0 bases from J, the junction kept 7 bases outside the gene matches. CDR3 length: 15 residues. Germline CDR1 DFQATT, CDR2 SNEGSKA (reference sequence). The CDR3 spells CSAPPGTSSYNEQFF. As DNA, the CDR3 is TGCAGTGCCCCCCCCGGGACTAGCTCCTACAATGAGCAGTTCTTC.

The chain recombines TRBV7-7 with TRBJ2-7; D gene unclear. The CDR3 is 14 amino acids. Deletions cut 2 bases from V and 0 bases from J, with 8 bases between. Per the germline V gene, CDR1 is SSHAT and CDR2 is FNYEAQ (reference sequence). The CDR3 loop reads CASSLLYGSYEQYF. In DNA form, the CDR3 reads TGTGCCAGCAGCTTACTTTACGGCTCCTACGAGCAGTACTTC.

This clonotype was found a few times. This chain uses TRBV7-8 with TRBJ1-2; D is unclear. The CDR3 has 14 residues. From germline, CDR1 is SGHVS and CDR2 FQNEAQ. The V end was cut by 2 bases, the J end by 6 bases, with 13 bases between. CDR3 region: CASSLRTRDDGYTF. The CDR3 DNA is TGTGCCAGCAGCTTAAGAACCAGAGACGATGGCTACACCTTC.

V is TRBV3-1 and J is TRBJ1-6; D is ambiguous. Germline V gives CDR1 LGHDT, CDR2 YNNKEL (reference sequence). This CDR3 has 12 amino acids. The ends were cut back, 5 bases at V and 10 bases at J, with 9 bases in the middle. The CDR3 bases are TGTGCCAGCAGCTCAGCGTACTCACCCCTCCACTTT. Protein product: CASSSAYSPLHF.

This clonotype was seen a handful of times. The chain joins TRBV12-3 or TRBV12-4 to TRBJ2-3; D is tentatively TRBD1 or TRBD2 (5 bases each). The CDR3 runs to 12 residues. V was shortened by 6 bases and J by 7 bases, with 11 bases between the two germline ends. Written as DNA, the CDR3 is TGTGCCAGCAGAAGGGACCTTTATACGCAGTATTTT. Translated, it gives CASRRDLYTQYF.

This clonotype was seen repeatedly, ten times or more. The V call is TRBV20-1, the J call TRBJ1-2, with 7 bases that match TRBD1. The length of the CDR3 is 13 residues. CDR1 is DFQATT and CDR2 is SNEGSKA in the germline V gene (reference sequence). V trimming: 5 bases; J trimming: 6 bases; junction bases outside the gene matches: 9. CDR3 nucleotide sequence: TGCAGTGCTTCCACAGGGGTTGGGGATGGCTACACCTTC. Translating gives CSASTGVGDGYTF.

At least ten counts were recorded for this clonotype. V and J are TRBV5-5 and TRBJ1-6; D unresolved. The CDR3 totals 11 residues. Germline assignment: CDR1 SGHKS and CDR2 YYEKEE (reference sequence). The V end was cut by 0 bases, the J end by 10 bases, with 2 bases between. The CDR3 loop reads CASSLDSPLHF. DNA for the CDR3: TGTGCCAGCAGCTTGGACTCACCCCTCCACTTT. Together with reference TRBV5-5 and TRBJ1-6, the CDR3 gives the full variable domain: DAGVTQSPTHLIKTRGQQVTLRCSPISGHKSVSWYQQVLGQGPQFIFQYYEKEERGRGNFPDRFSARQFPNYSSELNVNALLLGDSALYLCASSLDSPLHFGNGTRLTVT.

The rearrangement links TRBV6-5 to TRBJ2-5, with a weak D call TRBD1 (5 bases). This CDR3 has 15 amino acids. CDR1 and CDR2 (germline): MNHEY, SVGAGI. Trimming left V 0 bases short and J 4 bases short, with 12 bases between. The CDR3 DNA reads TGTGCCAGCAGTTACTCTGGTGGGGCGTCAGAGACCCAGTACTTC. This gives the protein CASSYSGGASETQYF.

The chain uses TRBV3-1 and TRBJ2-7, with TRBD2 as a possible D gene (5 bases). CDR3 length: 11 residues. From germline, CDR1 is LGHDT and CDR2 YNNKEL (reference sequence). V lost 5 bases, J lost 3 bases, and 5 bases lay in between. The CDR3, as DNA: TGTGCCAGCAGCGACTACTACGAGCAGTACTTC. As protein: CASSDYYEQYF.

The chain combines TRBV12-3 or TRBV12-4 with TRBJ1-1; D unresolved. This CDR3 region has 13 residues. The V and J ends lost 1 base and 4 bases respectively, with 7 bases between them. The CDR3 nucleotides read TGTGCCAGCAGTTTAGAAAGGACCACTGAAGCTTTCTTT. Residues: CASSLERTTEAFF.

The J gene is TRBJ2-7, the V gene TRBV7-9, with 7 bases that match TRBD1. V was pared by 4 bases and J by 8 bases, with 14 bases of the junction left unmatched. The length of the CDR3 is 15 residues. The germline CDR1 and CDR2 sequences are SEHNR and FQNEAQ (reference sequence). This CDR3 reads CASSSQGQRTTQQYF. CDR3 DNA sequence: TGTGCCAGCAGCTCCCAGGGACAGCGAACCACCCAGCAGTACTTC.

This chain joins TRBV27 and TRBJ2-1; the match to TRBD1 covers 8 bases. Germline V gene lookup returns CDR1 MNHEY and CDR2 SMNVEV (reference sequence). V lost 6 bases and J lost 1; bases outside the gene matches: 17. The CDR3 extends over 19 amino acids. CDR3: CASSYGQGTLGRSYNEQFF. The DNA of the CDR3 is TGTGCCAGCAGCTATGGACAGGGCACTCTCGGTAGGTCCTACAATGAGCAGTTCTTC.

The chain uses TRBV11-1 and TRBJ2-7; 7 bases agree with TRBD1. V gave up 5 bases and J gave up 3 bases; unmatched junction bases: 7. Per the germline V gene, CDR1 is SGHAT and CDR2 is FQDESV (reference sequence). The CDR3 totals 14 residues. Here the CDR3 DNA reads TGTGCCAGCAGCCTGCCGGGACAGAGCTACGAGCAGTACTTC. Translated: CASSLPGQSYEQYF.